One sample yielded the 7 T cell receptor beta chains listed below, sequenced in a study of blood T cells in healthy people across ages (dated by TCRdb to between 2014 and 2017). Libraries were constructed by 5' RACE. The listed sequencing device is Illumina HiSeq 2500. A second about 6 to 11 cycle PCR used a sample-barcoded 5' primer and a J-beta primer mix. In-frame beta chains were kept once TCRdb had trimmed the public reads at Q25 with fastp and called clones with MiXCR. Entries that share a CDR3 protein sequence are merged under the most common genes and DNA. This sample comprises approximately 1,100,000 distinct CDR3 sequences, less than 50% of them detected only once. The ten largest clones add up to approximately 17% of the sample. Sequencing input: blood. The receptors derive from a woman aged 55-69 years in good health.

The gene calls are TRBV6-5 and TRBJ2-2; no clear D. The length of the CDR3 is 15 residues. Per germline, CDR1 MNHEY and CDR2 SVGAGI. Trimming took 11 bases from V and 0 from J, leaving 16 bases between them. Here the CDR3 reads CAASNAAPNTGELFF. CDR3 DNA sequence: TGTGCCGCATCCAACGCAGCCCCGAACACCGGGGAGCTGTTTTTT.

The V call is TRBV2, the J call TRBJ2-1; 7 bases are a match to TRBD2. The CDR3 runs 13 residues. V was pared by 4 bases and J by 5 bases, with 2 bases of the junction left unmatched. Germline CDR1 reads SNHLY; CDR2 reads FYNNEI. CDR3 residues: CASSASGDNEQFF. In nucleotides, the CDR3 is TGTGCCAGCAGTGCTAGCGGAGACAATGAGCAGTTCTTC.

This chain links TRBV6-5 with TRBJ1-2; the match to TRBD1 covers 8 bases. V gave up 0 bases and J gave up 4 bases; unmatched junction bases: 7. The CDR3 loop spans 16 amino acids. Per germline, CDR1 MNHEY and CDR2 SVGAGI. Here the CDR3 DNA reads TGTGCCAGCAGTTACTCGCAGGGGGCGCAGGCCTATGGCTACACCTTC. Its protein product is CASSYSQGAQAYGYTF.

This clonotype has only a few counts. The J gene is TRBJ2-5, the V gene TRBV5-1; D is ambiguous. In germline, CDR1 is SGHRS, CDR2 YFSETQ. The CDR3 has 13 amino acids. V was clipped by 7 bases and J by 0 bases, with 10 bases between them. CDR3 protein: CASRVSNQETQYF. CDR3 bases: TGCGCCAGCCGTGTATCCAACCAAGAGACCCAGTACTTC.

The chain couples TRBV6-6 to TRBJ2-5; D is unresolved. The CDR3 consists of 14 residues. Trimming removed 0 bases from V and 5 bases from J, with 10 bases in between. Per the germline V gene, CDR1 is MNHNY and CDR2 is SVGAGI (reference sequence). The CDR3 bases are TGTGCCAGCAGTTACTCCCTATCCCGGGAGACCCAGTACTTC. Translated: CASSYSLSRETQYF.

The chain carries TRBV6-2 or TRBV6-3 and TRBJ2-1; 14 bases are shared with TRBD2. Looked up from germline, CDR1 is MNHEY and CDR2 is SVGEGT. This CDR3 has 17 residues. Trimming removed 7 bases from V and 0 bases from J; junction bases left unmatched: 5. CDR3 in amino acids: CASTGLAGAHSYNEQFF. The DNA for the CDR3 is TGTGCCAGCACGGGACTAGCGGGAGCCCACTCCTACAATGAGCAGTTCTTC.

This clonotype was detected a few times. The rearrangement links TRBV20-1 to TRBJ2-7; tentatively, D is TRBD2 (5 bases). CDR1 and CDR2 from the germline V gene are DFQATT and SNEGSKA (reference sequence). This CDR3 has 12 amino acids. The V end lost 7 bases, the J end lost 3 bases, and 13 bases lay between the germline ends. The CDR3 spells CSVGVRNYEQYF. CDR3 DNA sequence: TGCAGTGTCGGGGTCCGAAACTACGAGCAGTACTTC.